These 25 T cell receptor beta chains came from one sample sequenced in a study of OX40 agonist ivuxolimab in advanced cancers. Libraries came from the immunoSEQ multiplex PCR assay. Held by TCRdb, this immuneACCESS table contains in-frame sequences only and omits some clones. Under half of the omission traces to an unresolved V gene where checked; the cause of the rest is unknown. The sample includes 25,000 to 35,000 clones, with roughly 84% observed a single time. The top ten clones comprise over 15% of the sample. Sequenced material: CD4+ or CD8+ T cells sorted from blood, taken in a trial of the OX40 agonist ivuxolimab. The receptor source for this set is an adult with an advanced solid tumor such as melanoma, head and neck, liver or kidney cancer.

The chain carries TRBV11-2 and TRBJ1-5; maybe TRBD1 (5 bases). With 0 bases removed from V and 6 bases from J, the gap between germline ends came to 9 bases. Germline CDR1 is SGHAT and CDR2 is FQNNGV. The CDR3 length is 14 residues. The CDR3 protein is CASSLDPGLQPQHF. In DNA form, the CDR3 reads TGTGCCAGCAGCTTAGATCCAGGGCTTCAGCCCCAGCATTTT. The variable domain in full, with the rest retrieved from reference TRBV11-2 and TRBJ1-5, is EAGVAQSPRYKIIEKRQSVAFWCNPISGHATLYWYQQILGQGPKLLIQFQNNGVVDDSQLPKDRFSAERLKGVDSTLKIQPAKLEDSAVYLCASSLDPGLQPQHFGDGTRLSIL.

This chain uses TRBV4-3 with TRBJ2-3; D may be TRBD1 (6 bases). Trimming took off 5 bases at V and 1 base at J, with 16 bases between the two ends. CDR1 LGHNA and CDR2 YSLEER come from the germline V gene. The CDR3 has 16 amino acids. This chain's CDR3 is CASSNGQWSGTDTQYF. The CDR3 DNA follows: TGCGCCAGCAGCAACGGACAGTGGTCCGGCACAGATACGCAGTATTTT.

This clone is categorized as medium-sized. The chain links TRBV6-5 to TRBJ1-1, with D maybe TRBD1 (6 bases). Per germline, CDR1 MNHEY and CDR2 SVGAGI. Trimming shortened V by 4 bases and J by 5 bases, and 14 bases separated the two germline ends. This CDR3 has 14 residues. The DNA of the CDR3 is TGTGCCAGCAGTTCCCTAGGGGGGCTAACTGAAGCTTTCTTT. This sequence encodes CASSSLGGLTEAFF.

By share of the sample, this clone is medium-sized. The J gene is TRBJ1-2, the V gene TRBV6-6; 7 bases fit TRBD1. The V gene end was trimmed by 2 bases and the J gene end by 4 bases; junction bases not matched to a gene: 10. CDR1 is MNHNY and CDR2 is SVGAGI in the germline V gene (reference sequence). This CDR3 is 16 amino acids long. The CDR3 region has the DNA TGTGCCAGCAGTTACCCATCCGACAGGGAGGCCTATGGCTACACCTTC. Translating it yields CASSYPSDREAYGYTF.

The chain has TRBV21-1 and TRBJ2-3; the listed D gene, TRBD1, was not tested against the DNA. TRBV21-1 is a documented pseudogene. This CDR3 is 15 amino acids long. Written as DNA, the CDR3 is TGTGCCAGCAGTGGCCGGGCAGGGGGCTTAGATACGCAGTATTTT. Translated: CASSGRAGGLDTQYF.

The V and J genes are TRBV13 and TRBJ2-7; D ambiguous. The V gene lost 5 bases and the J gene lost 2 bases, with 4 bases spanning the gap. In germline, CDR1 is PRHDT, CDR2 FYEKMQ (reference sequence). The CDR3 runs 11 residues. As DNA, the CDR3 is TGTGCCAGCAGCCCCCCCTACGAGCAGTACTTC. It codes for CASSPPYEQYF.

The chain uses TRBV7-9 and TRBJ2-2; 10 nucleotides match TRBD2. CDR1 and CDR2 from the germline V gene are SEHNR and FQNEAQ (reference sequence). V was clipped by 3 bases and J by 2 bases; unmatched bases: 6. CDR3 length equals 17 residues. The CDR3 DNA sequence: TGTGCCAGCAGCTTCGAGGGACTAGCGTTCAACACCGGGGAGCTGTTTTTT. Protein sequence: CASSFEGLAFNTGELFF.

This clone was counted once. The chain recombines TRBV29-1 with TRBJ2-7, with unresolved D. The V and J ends lost 1 base and 5 bases respectively, with 15 bases between them. The CDR3 loop spans 14 amino acids. CDR1 and CDR2 (germline): SQVTM, ANQGSEA. The CDR3, as DNA: TGCAGCGTTGAAGTCCGCGGTTGGAATCACGAGCAGTACTTC. Translated: CSVEVRGWNHEQYF.

The genes are TRBV27 and TRBJ2-7; D is possibly TRBD1 or TRBD2 (6 bases each). Trimming removed 5 bases from V and 9 bases from J, with 17 bases in between. This CDR3 spans 13 amino acids. Germline CDR1 MNHEY, CDR2 SMNVEV (reference sequence). CDR3 region: CASSEGGPVGQYF. The CDR3 nucleotides are TGTGCCAGCAGTGAGGGGGGCCCGGTAGGGCAGTACTTC.

The V gene is TRBV2, the J gene TRBJ2-4; TRBD1 matches at 10 bases. The CDR3 runs to 16 residues. V was pared by 6 bases and J by 3 bases, with 8 bases of the junction left unmatched. Germline V gene lookup returns CDR1 SNHLY and CDR2 FYNNEI. The CDR3 coding sequence is TGTGCCAGCAGCGACAGGGGGCTAGAAGGCAAAAACATTCAGTACTTC. The encoded protein is CASSDRGLEGKNIQYF. The whole variable domain, remainder taken from reference TRBV2 and TRBJ2-4, is EPEVTQTPSHQVTQMGQEVILRCVPISNHLYFYWYRQILGQKVEFLVSFYNNEISEKSEIFDDQFSVERPDGSNFTLKIRSTKLEDSAMYFCASSDRGLEGKNIQYFGAGTRLSVL.

This clone was seen a handful of times. The chain carries TRBV29-1 and TRBJ1-2; D is unclear. There are 12 residues in the CDR3. The V and J ends lost 7 bases and 4 bases respectively, with 13 bases between them. Germline CDR1 and CDR2: SQVTM and ANQGSEA. The CDR3 spells CSARLDLYGYTF. CDR3 bases: TGCAGCGCCCGACTGGATCTCTATGGCTACACCTTC. The full variable domain, in which reference TRBV29-1 and TRBJ1-2 provide the parts outside the CDR3, is SAVISQKPSRDICQRGTSLTIQCQVDSQVTMMFWYRQQPGQSLTLIATANQGSEATYESGFVIDKFPISRPNLTFSTLTVSNMSPEDSSIYLCSARLDLYGYTFGSGTRLTVV.

This clone was found a few times. The genes are TRBV10-3 and TRBJ2-1, with D perhaps matching TRBD1 (6 bases). The ends were cut back, 0 bases at V and 2 bases at J, with 14 bases in the middle. Germline V gene lookup returns CDR1 ENHRY and CDR2 SYGVKD. This CDR3 is 17 amino acids long. The CDR3 coding sequence is TGTGCCATCAGTGAGTCGGGCAGGGGTAATGCCTACAATGAGCAGTTCTTC. Protein: CAISESGRGNAYNEQFF.

The chain carries TRBV5-1 and TRBJ2-1; 9 nucleotides align to TRBD2. CDR1 SGHRS and CDR2 YFSETQ come from the germline V gene. J gave up 3 bases and V 1 base, and 2 bases lay outside the gene matches. This CDR3 spans 15 amino acids. The CDR3 protein is CASSLLAGDYNEQFF. CDR3 bases: TGCGCCAGCAGCTTGTTAGCGGGGGACTACAATGAGCAGTTCTTC.

The gene calls are TRBV30 and TRBJ2-7; D call uncertain. The germline V gene has CDR1 GTSNPN and CDR2 SVGIG (reference sequence). The CDR3 loop spans 12 amino acids. Trimming removed 3 bases at V and 3 bases at J, with 9 bases between. Written as DNA, the CDR3 is TGTGCCTGGAGAGTAGACAACTACGAGCAGTACTTC. This gives the protein CAWRVDNYEQYF.

J is TRBJ2-7 and V is TRBV6-4, with 9 positions matching TRBD2. Unmatched junction bases numbered 12, after V lost 5 bases and J lost 7 bases. The CDR3 extends over 15 amino acids. Germline assignment: CDR1 MRHNA and CDR2 SNTAGT. DNA for the CDR3: TGTGCCAGCAGTCCAGGGGTAGCGGGGGCAGGGGAGCAGTACTTC. This gives the protein CASSPGVAGAGEQYF.

The chain couples TRBV13 to TRBJ1-3; D gene ambiguous. Trimming stripped 6 bases from V and 0 bases from J, with 12 bases between. The CDR3 consists of 15 residues. In germline, CDR1 is PRHDT, CDR2 FYEKMQ (reference sequence). CDR3 protein: CASSPGLPSGNTIYF. The DNA for the CDR3 is TGTGCCAGCAGTCCGGGCCTACCCTCTGGAAACACCATATATTTT.

This clone has a single count. V usage is TRBV5-1 and J usage is TRBJ1-1; D is unclear. Per germline, CDR1 SGHRS and CDR2 YFSETQ. CDR3 length equals 13 residues. Trimming left V 0 bases short and J 7 bases short, with 10 bases between. The CDR3: CASSLGPGSEAFF. CDR3 in DNA: TGCGCCAGCAGCTTGGGCCCAGGCAGTGAAGCTTTCTTT.

V is TRBV28 and J is TRBJ2-7, with unresolved D. CDR1 and CDR2 (germline): MDHEN, SYDVKM. This CDR3 comprises 11 residues. Trimming took off 6 bases at V and 3 bases at J, with 6 bases between the two ends. The CDR3 sequence: CASSGGYEQYF. CDR3 nucleotide sequence: TGTGCCAGCAGCGGTGGCTACGAGCAGTACTTC.

J is TRBJ2-1 and V is TRBV6-1; D may be TRBD2 (6 bases). Germline lookup yields CDR1 MNHNS and CDR2 SASEGT. The CDR3 loop spans 14 amino acids. V lost 3 bases and J 3 bases, leaving 9 bases between the germline ends. The CDR3 sequence: CASSEAGIYNEQFF. The CDR3 bases are TGTGCCAGCAGTGAGGCGGGGATCTACAATGAGCAGTTCTTC.

This clone was seen just once. The chain recombines TRBV5-6 with TRBJ2-5; 9 bases are shared with TRBD2. Per the germline V gene, CDR1 is SGHDT and CDR2 is YYEEEE. The ends lost 0 bases at V and 1 base at J; junction bases unmatched: 4. There are 16 residues in the CDR3. CDR3 DNA: TGTGCCAGCAGCTTGGGGCTAGCGGGGACCCAAGAGACCCAGTACTTC. The encoded protein is CASSLGLAGTQETQYF.

A remark on this clone: The sample carries other DNA sequences with the same CDR3. The gene calls are TRBV5-6 and TRBJ2-7; no firm D call. CDR3 length: 13 amino acids. The V gene lost 0 bases and the J gene lost 0 bases, with 4 bases spanning the gap. In germline, CDR1 is SGHDT, CDR2 YYEEEE. The CDR3 sequence: CASSLGSSYEQYF. CDR3 nucleotides: TGTGCCAGCAGCTTGGGCAGCTCCTACGAGCAGTACTTC.

The chain combines TRBV13 with TRBJ1-1, with D possibly being TRBD1 (6 bases). This CDR3 has 14 residues. V shed 7 bases and J shed 7 bases, with 19 bases lying between them. Germline V lookup: CDR1 PRHDT, CDR2 FYEKMQ (reference sequence). The CDR3 sequence: CASTSAGTSGEAFF. For the CDR3, the DNA is TGTGCCAGCACCTCCGCCGGGACATCAGGTGAAGCTTTCTTT. The whole variable domain, filled in from reference TRBV13 and TRBJ1-1, reads AAGVIQSPRHLIKEKRETATLKCYPIPRHDTVYWYQQGPGQDPQFLISFYEKMQSDKGSIPDRFSAQQFSDYHSELNMSSLELGDSALYFCASTSAGTSGEAFFGQGTRLTVV.

The chain has TRBV19 and TRBJ2-5, with 7 bases aligning to TRBD2. Trimming cost V 5 bases and J 0 bases; bases outside gene matches: 9. Germline values: CDR1 LNHDA, CDR2 SQIVND (reference sequence). This CDR3 spans 16 amino acids. The CDR3 DNA reads as TGTGCCAGTAGTGACCGGGACTACCGACACCAAGAGACCCAGTACTTC. Translating gives CASSDRDYRHQETQYF.

This clone is medium-sized by share. The V and J genes are TRBV7-9 and TRBJ2-1, with 10 bases aligning to TRBD1. The CDR3 totals 17 residues. Germline lookup yields CDR1 SEHNR and CDR2 FQNEAQ (reference sequence). V gave up 2 bases and J gave up 0 bases; unmatched junction bases: 4. Here the CDR3 DNA reads TGTGCCAGCAGCTTATCCAGGACAGGGGGCTCCTACAATGAGCAGTTCTTC. Protein product: CASSLSRTGGSYNEQFF.

The chain has TRBV9 and TRBJ2-4; 7 bases match TRBD2. V lost 4 bases and J lost 5; bases outside the gene matches: 18. The CDR3 extends over 18 amino acids. CDR1 and CDR2 (germline): SGDLS, YYNGEE. The CDR3 reads CASSPPVGGSGGQNIQYF. The CDR3 DNA is TGTGCCAGCAGCCCTCCGGTTGGCGGGAGCGGTGGTCAAAACATTCAGTACTTC. Full variable domain (missing parts from reference TRBV9 and TRBJ2-4): DSGVTQTPKHLITATGQRVTLRCSPRSGDLSVYWYQQSLDQGLQFLIQYYNGEERAKGNILERFSAQQFPDLHSELNLSSLELGDSALYFCASSPPVGGSGGQNIQYFGAGTRLSVL.